The next 7 T cell receptor beta chains were all read from a single sample in a study of CD8 T cells in ankylosing spondylitis. MiXCR, run by TCRdb on the 5' RACE reads, gives a single entry per CDR3 protein. The repertoire holds about 140,000 distinct CDR3 sequences, roughly 8.4% seen once, with approximately 7% in the top ten. Specimen: synovial fluid, either unsorted or a sorted T cell fraction (not recorded which). The receptors derive from a male donor with ankylosing spondylitis.

Many counts were recorded for this clonotype. This chain connects TRBV20-1 to TRBJ1-6; D not certain. From germline, CDR1 is DFQATT and CDR2 SNEGSKA (reference sequence). The CDR3 consists of 13 residues. V was shortened by 1 base and J by 7 bases, with 8 bases between the two germline ends. CDR3 region: CSARGPGNSPLHF. The CDR3 region has the DNA TGCAGTGCTAGAGGGCCGGGGAATTCACCCCTCCACTTT.

In this sample, this clonotype turned up many times. DNA for the CDR3: TGCAGTGCAGGCTATGCCACAGATACGCAGTATTTT. The encoded protein is CSAGYATDTQYF. V is TRBV20-1 and J is TRBJ2-3; D ambiguous. Germline lookup yields CDR1 DFQATT and CDR2 SNEGSKA (reference sequence). The CDR3 spans 12 residues. Trimming removed 6 bases at V and 2 bases at J, with 9 bases between.

This clonotype was detected many times. This chain links TRBV6-2 or TRBV6-3 with TRBJ1-1; 7 bases line up with TRBD1. The CDR3 is 14 amino acids. V was pared by 6 bases and J by 2 bases, with 6 bases of the junction left unmatched. CDR1 is MNHEY and CDR2 is SVGEGT in the germline V gene. CDR3 in amino acids: CASSREGGNTEAFF. CDR3 in DNA: TGTGCCAGCAGCCGGGAAGGGGGCAACACTGAAGCTTTCTTT.

This clonotype was counted ten times or more. The rearrangement uses TRBV7-2 and TRBJ2-7, with 11 bases aligning to TRBD2. The CDR3 loop spans 13 amino acids. Germline CDR1 and CDR2: SGHTA and FQGNSA. Trimming removed 7 bases from V and 12 bases from J; junction bases left unmatched: 11. CDR3 in amino acids: CASTPGLAGAGYF. In nucleotides, the CDR3 is TGTGCCAGCACCCCAGGACTAGCGGGTGCTGGGTACTTC.

At least ten counts were recorded for this clonotype. The CDR3: CSALGGANEKLFF. The CDR3, as DNA: TGCAGTGCTCTCGGGGGAGCCAATGAAAAACTGTTTTTT. The chain joins TRBV20-1 to TRBJ1-4; possibly TRBD1 for D (5 bases). V lost 5 bases to trimming and J lost 5 bases, with 12 bases between them. Germline values: CDR1 DFQATT, CDR2 SNEGSKA (reference sequence). This CDR3 comprises 13 residues.

This clonotype was observed a handful of times. V usage is TRBV28 and J usage is TRBJ1-2, with D hard to call. This CDR3 region has 12 residues. Trimming removed 3 bases at V and 10 bases at J, with 12 bases between. Germline V gene lookup returns CDR1 MDHEN and CDR2 SYDVKM. As DNA, the CDR3 is TGTGCCAGCAGTTTGGGAAAAACCCCCTACACCTTC. Amino acid sequence: CASSLGKTPYTF.

The table lists this clonotype with many counts. The gene calls are TRBV7-2 and TRBJ1-3; no clear D gene. Per germline, CDR1 SGHTA and CDR2 FQGNSA. CDR3 size: 15 residues. The V and J ends lost 3 bases and 2 bases respectively, with 11 bases between them. The CDR3 spells CASSFTDRPGNTIYF. The CDR3 nucleotides read TGTGCCAGCAGCTTCACCGACCGACCTGGAAACACCATATATTTT. Supplemented by reference TRBV7-2 and TRBJ1-3, the full variable domain reads GAGVSQSPSNKVTEKGKDVELRCDPISGHTALYWYRQSLGQGLEFLIYFQGNSAPDKSGLPSDRFSAERTGGSVSTLTIQRTQQEDSAVYLCASSFTDRPGNTIYFGEGSWLTVV.